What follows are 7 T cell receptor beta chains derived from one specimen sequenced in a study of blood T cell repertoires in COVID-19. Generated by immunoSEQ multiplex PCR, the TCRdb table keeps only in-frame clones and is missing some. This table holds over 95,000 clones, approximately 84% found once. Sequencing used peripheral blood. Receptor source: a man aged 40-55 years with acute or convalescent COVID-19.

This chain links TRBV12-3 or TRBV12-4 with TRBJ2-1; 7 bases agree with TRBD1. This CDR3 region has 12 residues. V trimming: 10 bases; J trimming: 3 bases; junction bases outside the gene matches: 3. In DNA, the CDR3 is TGTGCCACCCAGGGGGTCTACAATGAGCAGTTCTTC. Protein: CATQGVYNEQFF.

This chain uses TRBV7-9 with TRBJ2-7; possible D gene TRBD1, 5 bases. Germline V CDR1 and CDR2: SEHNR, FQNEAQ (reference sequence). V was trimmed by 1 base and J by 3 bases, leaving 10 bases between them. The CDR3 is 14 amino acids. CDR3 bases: TGTGCCAGCAGCTTAGAGGGCAGGGTCTACGAGCAGTACTTC. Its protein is CASSLEGRVYEQYF.

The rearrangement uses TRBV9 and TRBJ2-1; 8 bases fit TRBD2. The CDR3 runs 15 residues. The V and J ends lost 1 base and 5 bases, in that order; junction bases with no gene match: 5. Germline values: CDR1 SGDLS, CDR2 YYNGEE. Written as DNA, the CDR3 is TGTGCCAGCAGCGTACCTTCAGCGGGGGACAATGAGCAGTTCTTC. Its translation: CASSVPSAGDNEQFF.

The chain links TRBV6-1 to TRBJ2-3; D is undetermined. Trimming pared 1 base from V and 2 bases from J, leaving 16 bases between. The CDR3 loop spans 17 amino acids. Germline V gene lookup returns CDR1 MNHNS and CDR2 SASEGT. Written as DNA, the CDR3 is TGTGCCAGCAGTGAAGTTATGGGCCTGAGCCTCACAGATACGCAGTATTTT. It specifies CASSEVMGLSLTDTQYF.

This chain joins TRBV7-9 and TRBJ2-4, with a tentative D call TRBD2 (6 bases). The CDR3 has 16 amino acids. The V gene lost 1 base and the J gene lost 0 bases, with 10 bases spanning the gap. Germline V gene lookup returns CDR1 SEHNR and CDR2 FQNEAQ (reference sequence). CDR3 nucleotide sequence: TGTGCCAGCAGCTTAGGGGGGGATGAAGCCAAAAACATTCAGTACTTC. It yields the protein CASSLGGDEAKNIQYF. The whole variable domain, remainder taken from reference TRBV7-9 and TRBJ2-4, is DTGVSQNPRHKITKRGQNVTFRCDPISEHNRLYWYRQTLGQGPEFLTYFQNEAQLEKSRLLSDRFSAERPKGSFSTLEIQRTEQGDSAMYLCASSLGGDEAKNIQYFGAGTRLSVL.

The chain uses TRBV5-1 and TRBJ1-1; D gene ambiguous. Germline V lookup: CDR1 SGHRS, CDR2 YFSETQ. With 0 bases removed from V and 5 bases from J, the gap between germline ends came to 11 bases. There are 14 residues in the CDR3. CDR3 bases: TGCGCCAGCAGCTTGGGCGGGGTAGGGACTGAAGCTTTCTTT. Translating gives CASSLGGVGTEAFF.

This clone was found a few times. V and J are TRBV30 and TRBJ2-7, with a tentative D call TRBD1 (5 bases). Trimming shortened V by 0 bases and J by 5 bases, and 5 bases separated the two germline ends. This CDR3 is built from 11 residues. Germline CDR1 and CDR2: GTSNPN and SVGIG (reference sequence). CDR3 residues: CAWSVTDEQYF. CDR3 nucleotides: TGTGCCTGGAGTGTGACAGACGAGCAGTACTTC.